This T cell receptor (beta chain) emerged from a study of blood T cell repertoires in COVID-19. Recruits, aged roughly 18 to 90 years, lived in 24 US areas. Assignments of participants to cohorts depended upon their own reported clinical history. The recovered donors of Cohort 3 showed two negative PCRs, clearance, or symptom resolution. This CDR3 contains 14 residues. CDR1 is MNHEY and CDR2 is SMNVEV in the germline V gene (reference sequence). V lost 2 bases, J lost 1 base, and 1 base stayed unmatched. Per the authors' pipeline: Quantification of nucleated cells was approximated via reference gene primer amplification. Only in-frame clones appear in the TCRdb table, and some are missing; sequencing was by immunoSEQ multiplex PCR. V, J and clone size are those of that table, while D and trimming were read from the DNA. The sample gives under 350,000 clones, around nine tenths of which show up once; less than 3% is in the top ten.

The sample comprised PBMCs or T cells enriched from blood (not recorded which). This TCR was recovered from a woman aged 18-29 years who had recovered from COVID-19. The rearrangement links TRBV27 to TRBJ1-1, with 7 positions matching TRBD1. The CDR3 nucleotides read TGTGCCAGCAGTTTAGCAGGGGGGAACACTGAAGCTTTCTTT. This sequence encodes CASSLAGGNTEAFF.